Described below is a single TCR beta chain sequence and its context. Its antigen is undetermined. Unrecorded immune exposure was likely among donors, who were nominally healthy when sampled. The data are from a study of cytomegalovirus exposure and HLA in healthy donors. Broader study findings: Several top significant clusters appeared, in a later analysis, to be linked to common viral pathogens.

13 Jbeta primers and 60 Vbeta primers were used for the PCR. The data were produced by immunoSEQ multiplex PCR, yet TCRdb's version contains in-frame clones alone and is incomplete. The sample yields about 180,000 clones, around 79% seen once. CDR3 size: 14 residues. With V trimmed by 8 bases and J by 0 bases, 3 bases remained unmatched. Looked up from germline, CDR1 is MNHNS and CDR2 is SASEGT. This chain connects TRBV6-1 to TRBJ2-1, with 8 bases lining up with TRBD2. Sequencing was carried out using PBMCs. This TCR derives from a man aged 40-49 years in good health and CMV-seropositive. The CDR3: CASPSGSSYNEQFF. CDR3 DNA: TGTGCCAGCCCCAGCGGGAGCTCCTACAATGAGCAGTTCTTC.